This T cell receptor beta chain is from a study of cytomegalovirus exposure and HLA in healthy donors. Whole-study findings and limits: Reportedly, cytomegalovirus status was diagnosed with high sensitivity and specificity. The authors considered a cluster of highly shared sequence variants likely to be a sequencing artifact.

With 5 bases clipped from V and 6 bases from J, the junction kept 13 bases outside the gene matches. The germline gives CDR1 SGHTA, CDR2 FQGNSA. This CDR3 has 15 residues. This clone was picked up a small number of times. Its antigen remains unknown. PCR involved 60 Vbeta and 13 Jbeta primers. Assay used: immunoSEQ multiplex PCR; TCRdb lists only in-frame clones, some missing. The repertoire holds approximately 220,000 clones, with around 75% as singletons. This receptor was obtained from a woman aged 25-40 years in good health and CMV-seronegative. The rearrangement joins TRBV7-2 to TRBJ2-7; 7 bases are a match to TRBD2. The sample comprised PBMCs. The CDR3 DNA is TGTGCCAGCAGCCTAGGACTAGTTGGGGCGAGCGAGCAGTACTTC. Amino acid sequence: CASSLGLVGASEQYF.